The 17 T cell receptor beta chains in this list originate from one sample, sequenced in a study of T cells in women clearing cervical HPV infection. The data were produced by immunoSEQ multiplex PCR, yet TCRdb's version contains in-frame clones alone and is incomplete. The repertoire table contains more than 30,000 clones. Sequenced input: blood buffy coat. The receptors shown here come from a woman aged 18 to 75 with a cervical HPV16 infection that either progressed to CIN3+ or cleared (not recorded which).

Here the CDR3 reads CASSYSPNEQFF. The part of the CDR3 DNA that was read is TGTGCCAGCAGTTACTCCCCAAATGAG. The chain links TRBV6-2 or TRBV6-3 to TRBJ2-1; D unresolved. The observed sequence ends 3 residues before the CDR3 terminus, with the missing tail filled in from the germline J gene. CDR3 length: 12 amino acids. CDR1 and CDR2 (germline): MNHEY, SVGEGT. Trimming removed 0 bases from V and 7 bases from J, with 4 bases in between.

Incomplete CDR3 DNA: TGTGCCAGCAGACCGACGGGTGCAACTAATGAAAAG. It codes for CASRPTGATNEK. The full-length CDR3 reads as CASRPTGATNEKLFF. V usage is TRBV7-6 and J usage is TRBJ2-2; D gene unclear. Read coverage stops 3 residues before the CDR3 terminus; the germline J gene supplies the remainder. This CDR3 has 15 amino acids. Germline V gene data show CDR1 as SGHVS and CDR2 as FNYEAQ.

A note on this clone: The CDR3 end falls 3 residues outside the read, so it is completed with the germline J gene. The chain carries TRBV11-2 and TRBJ2-7; 9 nucleotides line up with TRBD2. Germline CDR1 SGHAT, CDR2 FQNNGV. The CDR3 loop spans 14 amino acids. Germline trimming cut 4 bases from V and 1 base from J; bases unmatched to any gene: 2. The sequenced CDR3 bases are TGTGCCAGCAGCTGGAGCGGGGGGTCCTACGAG. Translated: CASSWSGGSYE. The whole CDR3 region reads CASSWSGGSYEQYF.

In regard to this clone: Coverage ceases 3 residues before the CDR3 finishes, and the germline J gene fills in the end. This chain joins TRBV7-9 and TRBJ2-7; possible D gene TRBD1, 6 bases. In germline, CDR1 is SEHNR, CDR2 FQNEAQ (reference sequence). CDR3 length: 14 residues. With 5 bases removed from V and 6 bases from J, the gap between germline ends came to 17 bases. The CDR3: CASSPPGQTLEQYF. CDR3 DNA (partial): TGTGCCAGCAGCCCTCCGGGACAAACCCTCGAG.

In regard to this clone: The read terminates 3 residues before the CDR3 end, so the remaining end is supplied by the germline J gene. V gene TRBV5-3 combines with J gene TRBJ1-4; D is perhaps TRBD1 (5 bases). TRBV5-3 is reported as an ORF; its role is uncertain. This CDR3 contains 17 residues. Trimming removed 0 bases at V and 7 bases at J, with 19 bases between. The CDR3: CARSLACIGARGEKLFF. The CDR3 bases that were read are TGTGCCAGAAGCTTGGCATGTATAGGGGCGCGAGGTGAAAAA.

A note on this clone: The read terminates 3 residues before the CDR3 end, so the remaining end is supplied by the germline J gene. This rearrangement joins TRBV7-2 to TRBJ2-1; TRBD2 matches 11 bases. The J segment lost 5 bases and the V segment lost 1 base, leaving 1 base of the junction unmatched. The CDR3 extends over 15 amino acids. Germline-derived CDR1 and CDR2 are SGHTA and FQGNSA. Incomplete CDR3 DNA: TGTGCCAGCAGCTTAGGACTAGCGGGAAACAATGAG. Its translation: CASSLGLAGNNE. In full, the CDR3 is CASSLGLAGNNEQFF.

A remark on this clone: Coverage ceases 3 residues before the CDR3 finishes, and the germline J gene fills in the end. V gene TRBV19 combines with J gene TRBJ2-1, with D maybe TRBD1 (5 bases). The CDR3 length is 15 residues. Germline CDR1 is LNHDA and CDR2 is SQIVND (reference sequence). Trimming removed 5 bases from V and 8 bases from J, with 19 bases in between. The covered CDR3 bases are TGTGCCAGTAGTGCCGAGAGAAGGGGTTTCGATGAG. Residues: CASSAERRGFDE. In full, the CDR3 reads CASSAERRGFDEQFF.

Remarks on this clone: Sequencing ends 3 residues short of the CDR3 end; the germline J gene provides the rest. The rearrangement joins TRBV7-9 to TRBJ2-3; TRBD2 is a possible D gene (6 bases). This CDR3 spans 14 amino acids. V lost 5 bases, J lost 4 bases, and 13 bases lay in between. CDR1 is SEHNR, CDR2 FQNEAQ, per germline (reference sequence). CDR3 DNA, as far as it was read: TGTGCCAGCAGCAGGGACTTCGTTTCAGATACG. Translating gives CASSRDFVSDT. From start to end, the CDR3 is CASSRDFVSDTQYF. Together with reference TRBV7-9 and TRBJ2-3, the CDR3 gives the full variable domain: DTGVSQNPRHKITKRGQNVTFRCDPISEHNRLYWYRQTLGQGPEFLTYFQNEAQLEKSRLLSDRFSAERPKGSFSTLEIQRTEQGDSAMYLCASSRDFVSDTQYFGPGTRLTVL.

To note about this clone: The sequence runs out 3 residues before the end of the CDR3; the remainder is reconstructed from the germline J gene. V and J are TRBV12-5 and TRBJ2-5; a weak D match, TRBD1 (6 bases). This CDR3 contains 13 residues. The V gene lost 8 bases and the J gene lost 1 base, with 11 bases spanning the gap. Germline-derived CDR1 and CDR2 are LGHNT and FRNRAP. The CDR3 sequence: CASKKQGQETQYF. Incomplete CDR3 DNA: TGTGCTAGTAAGAAACAGGGCCAAGAGACC. The full variable domain, with the rest looked up from reference TRBV12-5 and TRBJ2-5, is DARVTQTPRHKVTEMGQEVTMRCQPILGHNTVFWYRQTMMQGLELLAYFRNRAPLDDSGMPKDRFSAEMPDATLATLKIQPSEPRDSAVYFCASKKQGQETQYFGPGTRLLVL.

About this clone itself: The missing CDR3 end, 3 residues past where the read stops, is filled in from the germline J gene. This sequence joins TRBV7-8 and TRBJ2-3, with D maybe TRBD2 (6 bases). Germline CDR1 and CDR2: SGHVS and FQNEAQ. The CDR3 sequence is 14 residues long. The CDR3 here is CASSFASAGETQYF. The sequenced CDR3 bases are TGTGCCAGCAGCTTCGCTAGCGCCGGGGAGACG.

On this clone itself: With the read ending 3 residues before the CDR3 end, the germline J gene is used to fill in that end. This chain links TRBV7-8 with TRBJ1-4; TRBD1 matches 8 bases. Trimming at V came to 5 bases and at J to 5 bases, leaving 16 bases not matched to a gene. Per germline, CDR1 SGHVS and CDR2 FQNEAQ. This CDR3 spans 18 amino acids. CDR3 DNA, as far as it was read: TGTGCCAGCAGCAAACAAGCCCCCTGGGGACAGGTGAATGAAAAA. It specifies CASSKQAPWGQVNEK. The CDR3 reads in full as CASSKQAPWGQVNEKLFF.

Note on this clone: Coverage ceases 3 residues before the CDR3 finishes, and the germline J gene fills in the end. This sequence joins TRBV20-1 and TRBJ2-7, with a weak D call TRBD1 (6 bases). Germline V gene data show CDR1 as DFQATT and CDR2 as SNEGSKA (reference sequence). The CDR3 has 14 residues. The V gene lost 3 bases and the J gene lost 3 bases, with 15 bases spanning the gap. The CDR3 DNA, read in part, is TGCAGTGCTAGTAGGGACACAGGCAACTACGAG. Its translation: CSASRDTGNYE. The entire CDR3 sequence reads CSASRDTGNYEQYF.

A word on this clone: The read comes to an end 3 residues before the CDR3 does, leaving the germline J gene to fill in the end. The chain has TRBV29-1 and TRBJ1-1, with 7 bases lining up with TRBD1. Germline loops: CDR1 SQVTM, CDR2 ANQGSEA. This CDR3 spans 12 amino acids. V shed 4 bases and J 1 base; nucleotides not matched to a gene: 0. The CDR3 bases that were read are TGCAGCGTTGGACAGGGGAACACTGAA. Protein sequence: CSVGQGNTE. The entire CDR3 reads CSVGQGNTEAFF.

Regarding this clone: The observed sequence ends 3 residues before the CDR3 terminus, with the missing tail filled in from the germline J gene. The J gene is TRBJ2-6, the V gene TRBV7-3; 7 bases are a match to TRBD1. The CDR3 has 15 amino acids. The germline CDR1 and CDR2 sequences are SGHTA and FQGTGA. V gave up 4 bases and J gave up 2 bases; unmatched junction bases: 2. Partial CDR3 DNA: TGTGCCAGCAGCTCGACAGGGACTGGGGCCAACGTC. This encodes CASSSTGTGANV. The CDR3 in full is CASSSTGTGANVLTF.

Details on this clone: The read gets to within 3 residues of the CDR3 end, and the germline J gene fills in the rest. The V gene is TRBV13, the J gene TRBJ2-1, with D perhaps matching TRBD2 (6 bases). The CDR3 totals 16 residues. V was cut by 5 bases and J by 4 bases, with 18 bases left in between. From germline, CDR1 is PRHDT and CDR2 FYEKMQ (reference sequence). The CDR3 bases that were read are TGTGCCAGCAGCCCCCCTGGAGGGAGCGGGTACAATGAG. It codes for CASSPPGGSGYNE. In full, the CDR3 reads CASSPPGGSGYNEQFF. The whole variable domain, remainder taken from reference TRBV13 and TRBJ2-1, is AAGVIQSPRHLIKEKRETATLKCYPIPRHDTVYWYQQGPGQDPQFLISFYEKMQSDKGSIPDRFSAQQFSDYHSELNMSSLELGDSALYFCASSPPGGSGYNEQFFGPGTRLTVL.

Of note for this clone: The read terminates 3 residues before the CDR3 end, so the remaining end is supplied by the germline J gene. The chain uses TRBV7-2 and TRBJ2-3, with D possibly TRBD2 on 7 matching bases. Germline-derived CDR1 and CDR2 are SGHTA and FQGNSA. The CDR3 totals 14 residues. Incomplete CDR3 DNA: TGTGCCAGCAGCTTAGTTGCGGGGGCAGGCCCG. Its protein is CASSLVAGAGP. The complete CDR3 sequence is CASSLVAGAGPQYF.

Comment on this clone: The read terminates 3 residues before the CDR3 end, so the remaining end is supplied by the germline J gene. The chain has TRBV12-3 or TRBV12-4 and TRBJ2-3; no clear D gene. V was clipped by 3 bases and J by 5 bases, with 6 bases between them. The CDR3 consists of 12 residues. Incomplete CDR3 DNA: TGTGCCAGCAGTTTTCGTCGAGATACG. Its translation is CASSFRRDT. The whole CDR3 sequence is CASSFRRDTQYF.